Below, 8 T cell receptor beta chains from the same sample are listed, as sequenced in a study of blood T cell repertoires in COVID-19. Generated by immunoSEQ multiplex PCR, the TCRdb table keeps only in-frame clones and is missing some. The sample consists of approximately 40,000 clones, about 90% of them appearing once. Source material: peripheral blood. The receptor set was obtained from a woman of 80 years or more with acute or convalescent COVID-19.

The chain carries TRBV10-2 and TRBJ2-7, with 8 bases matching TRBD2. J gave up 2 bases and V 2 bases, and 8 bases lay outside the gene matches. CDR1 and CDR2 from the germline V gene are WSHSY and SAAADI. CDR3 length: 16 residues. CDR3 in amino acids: CASSEPRGGSAYEQYF. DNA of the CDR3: TGCGCCAGCAGTGAGCCCCGGGGGGGGAGCGCCTACGAGCAGTACTTC.

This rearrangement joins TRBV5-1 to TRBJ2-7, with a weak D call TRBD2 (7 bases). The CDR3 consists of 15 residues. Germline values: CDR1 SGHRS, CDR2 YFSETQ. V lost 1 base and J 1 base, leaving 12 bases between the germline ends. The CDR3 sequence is CASSLTGGLSYEQYF. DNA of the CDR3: TGCGCCAGCAGCTTGACGGGGGGCCTATCCTACGAGCAGTACTTC.

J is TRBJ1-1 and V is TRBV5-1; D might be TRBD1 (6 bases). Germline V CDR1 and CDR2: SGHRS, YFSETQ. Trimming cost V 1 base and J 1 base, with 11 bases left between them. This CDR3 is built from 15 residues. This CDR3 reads CASSLTGSPNTEAFF. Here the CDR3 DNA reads TGCGCCAGCAGCTTGACAGGGTCCCCGAACACTGAAGCTTTCTTT.

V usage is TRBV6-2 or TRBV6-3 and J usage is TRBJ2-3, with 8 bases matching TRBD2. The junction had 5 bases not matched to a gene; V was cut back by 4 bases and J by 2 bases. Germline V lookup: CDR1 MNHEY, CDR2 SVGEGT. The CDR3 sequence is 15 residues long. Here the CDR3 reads CASSSKAGDTDTQYF. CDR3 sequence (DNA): TGTGCCAGCAGTTCGAAAGCGGGGGACACAGATACGCAGTATTTT.

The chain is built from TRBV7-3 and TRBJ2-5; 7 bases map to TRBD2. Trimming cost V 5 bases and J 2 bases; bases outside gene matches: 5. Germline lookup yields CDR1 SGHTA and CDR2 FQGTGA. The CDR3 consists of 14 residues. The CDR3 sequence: CASSRGGPQETQYF. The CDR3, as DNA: TGTGCCAGCAGCCGCGGGGGACCACAAGAGACCCAGTACTTC. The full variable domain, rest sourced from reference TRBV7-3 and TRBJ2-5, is GAGVSQTPSNKVTEKGKYVELRCDPISGHTALYWYRQSLGQGPEFLIYFQGTGAADDSGLPNDRFFAVRPEGSVSTLKIQRTERGDSAVYLCASSRGGPQETQYFGPGTRLLVL.

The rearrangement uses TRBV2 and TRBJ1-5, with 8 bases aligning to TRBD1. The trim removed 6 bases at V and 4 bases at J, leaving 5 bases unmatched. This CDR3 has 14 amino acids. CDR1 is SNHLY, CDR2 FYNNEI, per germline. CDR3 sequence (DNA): TGTGCCAGCAGCGTCGGACAGGGTAATCAGCCCCAGCATTTT. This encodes CASSVGQGNQPQHF. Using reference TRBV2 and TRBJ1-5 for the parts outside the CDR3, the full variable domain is EPEVTQTPSHQVTQMGQEVILRCVPISNHLYFYWYRQILGQKVEFLVSFYNNEISEKSEIFDDQFSVERPDGSNFTLKIRSTKLEDSAMYFCASSVGQGNQPQHFGDGTRLSIL.

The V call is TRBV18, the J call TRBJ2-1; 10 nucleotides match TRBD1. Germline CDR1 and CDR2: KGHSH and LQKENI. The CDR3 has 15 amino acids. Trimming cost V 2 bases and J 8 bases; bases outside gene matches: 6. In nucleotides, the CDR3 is TGTGCCAGCTCACCATGGACAGGGGGGCTTCATGAGCAGTTCTTC. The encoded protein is CASSPWTGGLHEQFF.

DNA of the CDR3: TGTGCCAGCAGTTATACGCGCACGAACACCGGGGAGCTGTTTTTT. Translated, it gives CASSYTRTNTGELFF. The gene calls are TRBV6-6 and TRBJ2-2; D unclear. The V and J ends lost 3 bases and 0 bases respectively, with 8 bases between them. This CDR3 is 15 amino acids long. Germline CDR1 is MNHNY and CDR2 is SVGAGI (reference sequence).